This T cell receptor beta chain appears in the sequencing data of a study of post-analysis software for immune sequencing data (dated by TCRdb to 2014 to 2015). Some background on the complete study: Relapsing-remitting, secondary progressive and progressive-relapsing multiple sclerosis were recorded as disease courses, and subtype annotation was lacking for some patients. A subset of samples was prepared in parallel using single-end sample barcoding, then pooled and co-amplified after Illumina adapter ligation. The patient repertoires were compared against around 11 previously published healthy control repertoires obtained from donors aged about 6 to 27 years. Study-wide conclusions, independent of this receptor: The control group was slightly older than the multiple sclerosis patient group. Normalized Chao1 diversity was significantly lower in multiple sclerosis patients than controls, suggesting substantial peripheral T-cell clonal expansion. Direct clustering with F measure revealed strong co-clustering of samples prepared in the same batch, which led to a batch-effect correction. Patients showed significantly higher frequencies than controls for several TRBV segments, among them TRBV5-6, TRBV5-1 and TRBV20-1.

To demonstrate the VDJtools post-analysis software, TCR beta repertoires were profiled from the peripheral blood of about 13 young patients with multiple sclerosis. The multiple sclerosis patients were children and adolescents ranging in age from roughly 6 to 15 years. Receptor amplification or capture employed PCR. Instrument on record: Illumina HiSeq 2500. To reduce PCR and sequencing biases, unique molecular identifiers were incorporated into the TCR beta cDNA libraries. Every 1 to 10 million input T cells yielded approximately 500,000 cDNA molecules, meaning each molecule approximated one T cell. Patient libraries were prepared and sequenced with the same protocol used for the earlier healthy control dataset. Samples belonging to the same batch were prepared together, multiplexed and sequenced on a shared HiSeq lane. In the source study's methods: Raw barcoded reads were processed with MIGEC, and single-read molecular identifier groups were discarded before consensus assembly and CDR3 extraction. VDJtools was used for post-analysis of the clonotype tables, with diversity normalized by down-sampling every dataset to the smallest sample size. Repertoire overlap clustering matched CDR3 amino acid but not nucleotide sequences to correct batch-related cross-sample contamination. TCRdb reprocessing: public reads trimmed at Q25 with fastp, clones called with MiXCR, in-frame beta chains kept. All rows with the same CDR3 protein become a single entry with the most common DNA and genes. The V and J calls shown here were made by TCRdb, not taken from the authors' results. The sample has some 690,000 distinct CDR3 sequences on record, approximately 60% of them singletons. Around 11% of the sample is taken by the ten largest.

This clonotype was picked up a small number of times. This clone's antigen is unknown. Qualities for individual bases were not recorded, and no much larger clone is one base off. V lost 7 bases and J lost 9 bases; the stretch between them is 21 bases long. The CDR3 holds 14 amino acids from the cysteine to the phenylalanine. Left in the record is the CDR3 DNA by itself, 42 bases read in frame from the first base. The clonotype comes from a girl aged 2 to 10 with multiple sclerosis. The sequencing input was blood. The V and J segments used are TRBV12-3 or TRBV12-4 and TRBJ2-5; a weak D assignment points to TRBD1 (6 bases agree). For the CDR3, the sequence is CASTRTVQEMSQYF. The sequenced DNA is TGTGCCAGCACACGGACAGTACAAGAGATGTCCCAGTACTTC.